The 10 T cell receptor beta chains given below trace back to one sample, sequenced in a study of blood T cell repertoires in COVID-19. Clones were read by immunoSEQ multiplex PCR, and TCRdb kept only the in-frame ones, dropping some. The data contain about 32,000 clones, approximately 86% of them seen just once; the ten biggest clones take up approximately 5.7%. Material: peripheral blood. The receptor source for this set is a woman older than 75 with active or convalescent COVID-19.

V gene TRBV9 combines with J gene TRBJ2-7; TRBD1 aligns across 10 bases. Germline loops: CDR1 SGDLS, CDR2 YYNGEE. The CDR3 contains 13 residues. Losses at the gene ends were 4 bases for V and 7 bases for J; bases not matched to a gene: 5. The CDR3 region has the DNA TGTGCCAGCAGCCGACAGGGGGCGGGAGAGCAGTACTTC. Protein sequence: CASSRQGAGEQYF.

For the CDR3, the DNA is TGTGCCAGCAGTGAAACGGCGCGGACAGGGGCTAGCTATGGCTACACCTTC. Translation gives CASSETARTGASYGYTF. The chain recombines TRBV6-1 with TRBJ1-2, with TRBD1 matching over 9 bases. The V gene's germline CDR1 is MNHNS and CDR2 SASEGT. The CDR3 spans 17 residues. V trimming: 2 bases; J trimming: 4 bases; junction bases outside the gene matches: 11.

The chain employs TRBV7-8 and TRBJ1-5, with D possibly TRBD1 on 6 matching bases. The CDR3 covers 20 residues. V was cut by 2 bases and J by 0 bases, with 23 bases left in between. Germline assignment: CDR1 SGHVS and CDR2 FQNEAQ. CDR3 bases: TGTGCCAGCAGCTTACGTTCAGTTAAGGGGGTAGGTTATAGCAATCAGCCCCAGCATTTT. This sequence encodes CASSLRSVKGVGYSNQPQHF.

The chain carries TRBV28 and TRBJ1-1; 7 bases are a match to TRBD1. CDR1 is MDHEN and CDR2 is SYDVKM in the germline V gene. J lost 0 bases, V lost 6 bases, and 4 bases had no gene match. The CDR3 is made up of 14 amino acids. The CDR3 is CASSPGGMNTEAFF. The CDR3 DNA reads TGTGCCAGCAGCCCAGGGGGGATGAACACTGAAGCTTTCTTT. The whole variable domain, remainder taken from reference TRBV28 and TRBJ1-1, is DVKVTQSSRYLVKRTGEKVFLECVQDMDHENMFWYRQDPGLGLRLIYFSYDVKMKEKGDIPEGYSVSREKKERFSLILESASTNQTSMYLCASSPGGMNTEAFFGQGTRLTVV.

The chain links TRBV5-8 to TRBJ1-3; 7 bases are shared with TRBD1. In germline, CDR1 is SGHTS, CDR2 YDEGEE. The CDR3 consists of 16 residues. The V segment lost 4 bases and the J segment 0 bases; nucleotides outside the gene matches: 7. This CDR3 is CASSRGTVSSGNTIYF. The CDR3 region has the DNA TGTGCCAGCAGCCGAGGGACAGTGAGCTCTGGAAACACCATATATTTT.

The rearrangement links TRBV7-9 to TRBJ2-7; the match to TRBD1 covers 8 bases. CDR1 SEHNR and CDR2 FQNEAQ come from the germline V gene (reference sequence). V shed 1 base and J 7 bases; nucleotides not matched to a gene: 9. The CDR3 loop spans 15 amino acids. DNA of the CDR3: TGTGCCAGCAGCTTAGTGACGAGCAGGGGGCAAGAGCAGTACTTC. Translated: CASSLVTSRGQEQYF.

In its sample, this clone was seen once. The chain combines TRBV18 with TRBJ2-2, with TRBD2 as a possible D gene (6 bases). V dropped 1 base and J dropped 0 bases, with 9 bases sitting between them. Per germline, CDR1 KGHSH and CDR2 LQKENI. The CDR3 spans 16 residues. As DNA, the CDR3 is TGTGCCAGCTCACCACGCGGGGCATCGAACACCGGGGAGCTGTTTTTT. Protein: CASSPRGASNTGELFF.

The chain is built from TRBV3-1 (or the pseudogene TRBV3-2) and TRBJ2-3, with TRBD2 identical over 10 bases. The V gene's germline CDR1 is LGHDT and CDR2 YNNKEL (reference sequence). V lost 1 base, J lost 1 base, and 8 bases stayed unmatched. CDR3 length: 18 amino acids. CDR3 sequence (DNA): TGTGCCAGCAGCCAAGTAGCGGGAGGCCTTCCGGGCACAGATACGCAGTATTTT. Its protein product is CASSQVAGGLPGTDTQYF.

This CDR3 reads CASSGGTVGQEKLFF. In DNA, the CDR3 is TGTGCCAGCAGTGGGGGGACAGTTGGTCAGGAAAAACTGTTTTTT. The chain is built from TRBV28 and TRBJ1-4; 7 nucleotides line up with TRBD1. The J segment lost 8 bases and the V segment lost 5 bases, leaving 11 bases of the junction unmatched. Germline values: CDR1 MDHEN, CDR2 SYDVKM. The CDR3 contains 15 residues.

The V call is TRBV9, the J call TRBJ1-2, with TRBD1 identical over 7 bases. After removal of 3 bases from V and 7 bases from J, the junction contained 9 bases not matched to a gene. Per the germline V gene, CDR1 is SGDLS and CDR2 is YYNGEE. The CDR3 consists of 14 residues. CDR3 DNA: TGTGCCAGCAGCGCCCAGACAGGGTTAGGTGGCTACACCTTC. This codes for CASSAQTGLGGYTF.